This passage covers 19 T cell receptor beta chains from one sample sequenced in a study of blood T cell repertoires in COVID-19. Sequencing was performed with immunoSEQ multiplex PCR; in TCRdb, only in-frame clones are kept and a portion is missing. The repertoire holds nearly 40,000 clones, with 80% to 90% as singletons. The sample taken for sequencing was peripheral blood. The origin of the receptors is a woman aged 70-85 years with acute or convalescent COVID-19.

The V gene is TRBV6-5, the J gene TRBJ1-1; D remains unclear. V gave up 7 bases and J gave up 1 base, with 10 bases separating them. Germline values: CDR1 MNHEY, CDR2 SVGAGI. The CDR3 is 13 residues long. The DNA of the CDR3 is TGTGCCAGCATCGAGATCGCGAACACTGAAGCTTTCTTT. It encodes CASIEIANTEAFF.

The DNA of the CDR3 is TGTGCCAGCAGCTTAGGTGCGGGAGGGGACAATGAGCAGTTCTTC. As protein: CASSLGAGGDNEQFF. The J gene is TRBJ2-1, the V gene TRBV7-6, with TRBD2 matching 9 bases. In germline, CDR1 is SGHVS, CDR2 FNYEAQ. The V and J ends lost 1 base and 5 bases, in that order; junction bases with no gene match: 3. This CDR3 contains 15 residues.

J is TRBJ1-4 and V is TRBV5-4; weak D call: TRBD1 (6 bases). Trimming removed 1 base from V and 5 bases from J, with 6 bases in between. Germline CDR1 and CDR2: SGHNT and YYREEE (reference sequence). There are 13 residues in the CDR3. Written as DNA, the CDR3 is TGTGCCAGCAGCTTGACAGGGAATGAAAAACTGTTTTTT. It translates to CASSLTGNEKLFF.

V is TRBV11-3 and J is TRBJ2-5; 7 nucleotides agree with TRBD2. The CDR3 is 15 residues long. CDR1 SGHNT and CDR2 YENEEA come from the germline V gene. The V segment lost 0 bases and the J segment 2 bases; nucleotides outside the gene matches: 3. The CDR3 region is CASSLDAGVQETQYF. The CDR3 nucleotides read TGTGCCAGCAGCTTAGATGCGGGGGTTCAAGAGACCCAGTACTTC. Full variable domain (missing parts from reference TRBV11-3 and TRBJ2-5): EAGVVQSPRYKIIEKKQPVAFWCNPISGHNTLYWYLQNLGQGPELLIRYENEEAVDDSQLPKDRFSAERLKGVDSTLKIQPAELGDSAVYLCASSLDAGVQETQYFGPGTRLLVL.

The genes are TRBV7-2 and TRBJ2-1, with 9 positions matching TRBD2. This CDR3 has 15 residues. The germline CDR1 and CDR2 sequences are SGHTA and FQGNSA. V dropped 4 bases and J dropped 8; count of bases not matched to a gene: 9. CDR3 bases: TGTGCCAGCAGCTGGGGGCTAGCGGGATCCGATGAGCAGTTCTTC. Translation: CASSWGLAGSDEQFF.

The chain combines TRBV5-1 with TRBJ2-5, with 8 bases fitting TRBD1. Per germline, CDR1 SGHRS and CDR2 YFSETQ. V trimming: 0 bases; J trimming: 1 base; junction bases outside the gene matches: 5. This CDR3 comprises 16 residues. CDR3 residues: CASSLDGQGPQETQYF. The CDR3 DNA reads as TGCGCCAGCAGCTTGGATGGACAGGGCCCCCAAGAGACCCAGTACTTC.

The chain employs TRBV5-1 and TRBJ2-3, with no clear D. CDR3 length: 14 amino acids. Germline V gene sequence: CDR1 SGHRS, CDR2 YFSETQ. V was trimmed by 1 base and J by 0 bases, leaving 6 bases between them. The DNA of the CDR3 is TGCGCCAGCAGCTTGTACCGGAGCACAGATACGCAGTATTTT. Amino acid sequence: CASSLYRSTDTQYF.

The chain uses TRBV10-3 and TRBJ2-1; TRBD2 matches 12 bases. The junction had 9 bases not matched to a gene; V was cut back by 3 bases and J by 0 bases. The V gene's germline CDR1 is ENHRY and CDR2 SYGVKD. The CDR3 is made up of 19 amino acids. The CDR3 reads CAISDPRTSGVSSYNEQFF. The CDR3 region has the DNA TGTGCCATCAGTGATCCCAGGACTAGCGGGGTAAGCTCCTACAATGAGCAGTTCTTC.

This chain uses TRBV5-4 with TRBJ1-3; no clear D. Germline assignment: CDR1 SGHNT and CDR2 YYREEE (reference sequence). With 0 bases removed from V and 0 bases from J, the gap between germline ends came to 10 bases. The CDR3 totals 16 residues. This CDR3 is CASSLDSLSSGNTIYF. DNA of the CDR3: TGTGCCAGCAGCTTGGACAGCCTGAGCTCTGGAAACACCATATATTTT.

This clone has a single count. The V and J genes are TRBV6-2 or TRBV6-3 and TRBJ2-2; 11 bases line up with TRBD2. This CDR3 is built from 18 residues. Germline V gene lookup returns CDR1 MNHEY and CDR2 SVGEGT. V lost 4 bases, J lost 5 bases, and 12 bases stayed unmatched. The CDR3 DNA sequence: TGTGCCAGCAGTTTTTATTTCGGACTAGCGGGCGGAACCGGGGAGCTGTTTTTT. Amino acids: CASSFYFGLAGGTGELFF.

CDR3: CASSEGAGTDTQYF. CDR3 in DNA: TGCGCCAGCAGTGAGGGGGCAGGCACAGATACGCAGTATTTT. J is TRBJ2-3 and V is TRBV10-1; tentatively, D is TRBD1 (5 bases). Germline V gene lookup returns CDR1 WNHNN and CDR2 SYGVQD (reference sequence). The CDR3 runs 14 residues. The ends were cut back, 2 bases at V and 1 base at J, with 7 bases in the middle.

The rearrangement links TRBV3-1 (or the pseudogene TRBV3-2) to TRBJ2-6; D gene uncertain. V was clipped by 1 base and J by 4 bases, with 17 bases between them. The CDR3 consists of 18 residues. In germline, CDR1 is LGHDT, CDR2 YNNKEL (reference sequence). The CDR3 region is CASSQGYSLWSGANVLTF. The CDR3 nucleotides read TGTGCCAGCAGCCAAGGGTACAGTTTATGGTCCGGGGCCAACGTCCTGACTTTC.

This clone was seen a single time. V gene TRBV19 combines with J gene TRBJ2-1; tentatively, D is TRBD1 (6 bases). The germline CDR1 and CDR2 sequences are LNHDA and SQIVND (reference sequence). Trimming took 6 bases from V and 4 from J, leaving 16 bases between them. This CDR3 is 15 amino acids long. CDR3 loop: CASSPTGLSYNEQFF. In DNA form, the CDR3 reads TGTGCCAGTAGCCCCACAGGGTTGAGTTACAATGAGCAGTTCTTC.

This clone showed up just once. This chain connects TRBV7-8 to TRBJ1-1; D might be TRBD1 (6 bases). The CDR3 has 14 residues. CDR1 and CDR2 (germline): SGHVS, FQNEAQ. Trimming took 10 bases from V and 5 from J, leaving 20 bases between them. This chain's CDR3 is CATRYRAERTEAFF. For the CDR3, the DNA is TGTGCCACCCGGTACAGGGCTGAAAGGACTGAAGCTTTCTTT.

The rearrangement links TRBV28 to TRBJ1-1, with D hard to call. V was shortened by 9 bases and J by 1 base, with 9 bases between the two germline ends. The CDR3 runs 12 residues. From germline, CDR1 is MDHEN and CDR2 SYDVKM. CDR3 DNA: TGTGCCAGTCGCTCAGGGAACACTGAAGCTTTCTTT. Translating gives CASRSGNTEAFF. The complete variable domain, with remaining parts taken from reference TRBV28 and TRBJ1-1, reads DVKVTQSSRYLVKRTGEKVFLECVQDMDHENMFWYRQDPGLGLRLIYFSYDVKMKEKGDIPEGYSVSREKKERFSLILESASTNQTSMYLCASRSGNTEAFFGQGTRLTVV.

This clone was counted between two and nine times. The chain has TRBV9 and TRBJ2-5; 8 bases line up with TRBD2. With V trimmed by 3 bases and J by 3 bases, 7 bases remained unmatched. This CDR3 has 15 amino acids. Germline V gives CDR1 SGDLS, CDR2 YYNGEE. In nucleotides, the CDR3 is TGTGCCAGCAGCGGGGACGGGGGGGCGAAAGAGACCCAGTACTTC. It translates to CASSGDGGAKETQYF.

The V and J genes are TRBV19 and TRBJ2-1; 10 positions match TRBD2. The CDR3 covers 18 residues. Germline V CDR1 and CDR2: LNHDA, SQIVND (reference sequence). After removal of 7 bases from V and 2 bases from J, the junction contained 14 bases not matched to a gene. For the CDR3, the DNA is TGTGCCAGTACGCTACGAACCGGAGGACTAGCGGCCTACAATGAGCAGTTCTTC. Its protein is CASTLRTGGLAAYNEQFF.

The J gene is TRBJ2-3, the V gene TRBV7-3; TRBD2 matches at 12 bases. V lost 4 bases, J lost 4 bases, and 12 bases stayed unmatched. The CDR3 is 18 residues long. Germline CDR1 SGHTA, CDR2 FQGTGA. CDR3: CASSSRLAGEGRSDTQYF. For the CDR3, the DNA is TGTGCCAGCAGCTCCCGACTAGCGGGAGAAGGGAGGTCAGATACGCAGTATTTT.

The chain recombines TRBV29-1 with TRBJ2-2, with D uncertain. This CDR3 is built from 14 residues. CDR1 is SQVTM and CDR2 is ANQGSEA in the germline V gene. V lost 7 bases to trimming and J lost 4 bases, with 16 bases between them. The CDR3 here is CSAKPESATGELFF. CDR3 sequence (DNA): TGCAGCGCCAAGCCGGAAAGCGCCACCGGGGAGCTGTTTTTT.